This T cell receptor beta chain was sequenced during a study of CD8 T cells in Susac syndrome. At the level of the study: Sequencing included Susac syndrome patients, about six of them with active disease and roughly 8 in remission.

It was with random hexamers that about 0.45 to 1 ug RNA was reverse transcribed. Amplification of TCR beta CDR3 was carried out by immunoSEQ multiplex PCR, which covered 54 Vbeta and 13 Jbeta segments. TCRdb re-called the immunoSEQ multiplex PCR reads with MiXCR, one entry per CDR3 protein. The sample holds some 190,000 distinct CDR3 sequences, around 93% seen once. Sequencing of TCR beta covered CD8+ and CD4+ T cells obtained from blood. Diagnostic criteria for definite or probable disease, in their recently defined form, were met by the patients with Susac syndrome. In germline, CDR1 is SGHNT, CDR2 YYREEE (reference sequence). This CDR3 is 17 amino acids long. The germline V and J ends were trimmed by 0 bases and 2 bases, with 12 bases remaining between them.

The sample comprised CD4+ T cells from PBMCs. V and J are TRBV5-4 and TRBJ1-6; D is unclear. This receptor was taken from a human donor with Susac syndrome. CDR3 in DNA: TGTGCCAGCAGCTTGGACGGCGGTACCGCCTATAATTCACCCCTCCACTTT. Protein product: CASSLDGGTAYNSPLHF. The full variable domain, in which reference TRBV5-4 and TRBJ1-6 provide the parts outside the CDR3, is ETGVTQSPTHLIKTRGQQVTLRCSSQSGHNTVSWYQQALGQGPQFIFQYYREEENGRGNFPPRFSGLQFPNYSSELNVNALELDDSALYLCASSLDGGTAYNSPLHFGNGTRLTVT.